The rows below give T cell receptor beta chains drawn from one sample of a study of response to subunit inactivated influenza vaccine. TCRdb analysed the RT-PCR reads with MiXCR anew, one entry per CDR3 protein. The repertoire has roughly 630,000 distinct CDR3 sequences, around 13% of them found once; the top ten carry 7.5% to 8%. The source material was PBMCs from blood, sampled less than 15 days before vaccination. These receptors all stem from a man aged 50-59 years who received an inactivated influenza vaccine. CDR3s include the opening cysteine and the closing phenylalanine or tryptophan. A D gene is named only where the DNA matches it firmly. Clone size is stated in some rows and not others, as once, few, many or a class when expanded.

15 | - | TRBJ2-5 | TRBV11-2 | - | CASSLDALAQETQYF | TGTGCCAGCAGCTTAGACGCACTAGCCCAAGAGACCCAGTACTTC
11 | many | TRBJ2-1 | TRBV12-3/TRBV12-4 | TRBD1 | CASRQDRVEFF | TGTGCCAGCAGACAAGACAGGGTCGAGTTCTTC
15 | many | TRBJ2-3 | TRBV7-2 | - | CASSLGGVSTDTQYF | TGTGCCAGCAGCTTAGGCGGGGTGAGCACAGATACGCAGTATTTT
16 | - | TRBJ2-3 | TRBV7-6 | TRBD2 | CASSAGAGGSTDTQYF | TGTGCCAGCAGCGCGGGGGCGGGGGGATCCACAGATACGCAGTATTTT
16 | - | TRBJ2-7 | TRBV5-1 | TRBD1 | CASSPPSGTEPYEQYF | TGCGCCAGCAGCCCGCCTTCCGGGACAGAGCCCTACGAGCAGTACTTC
11 | few | TRBJ2-7 | TRBV6-2/TRBV6-3 | - | CASSYWDEQYF | TGTGCCAGCAGTTACTGGGACGAGCAGTACTTC
16 | - | TRBJ2-2 | TRBV5-1 | - | CASSSVLQGDTGELFF | TGCGCCAGCAGCTCCGTGTTACAGGGAGACACCGGGGAGCTGTTTTTT
18 | - | TRBJ1-6 | TRBV20-1 | TRBD1 | CSARRTGFDRSYNSPLHF | TGCAGTGCTAGACGGACAGGGTTCGACAGGTCCTATAATTCACCCCTCCACTTT
14 | many | TRBJ2-7 | TRBV9 | - | CASSVGGSSLQQYF | TGTGCCAGCAGCGTAGGGGGATCAAGCCTACAGCAGTACTTC
15 | - | TRBJ2-2 | TRBV5-1 | TRBD1 | CASTKDRVGTGELFF | TGCGCCAGCACCAAGGACAGGGTTGGCACCGGGGAGCTGTTTTTT
16 | - | TRBJ2-1 | TRBV5-1 | TRBD1 | CASSTLTGGAYNEQFF | TGCGCCAGCAGCACCTTGACAGGGGGGGCTTACAATGAGCAGTTCTTC
14 | many | TRBJ1-4 | TRBV4-3 | TRBD1 | CASSQGQGREKLFF | TGCGCCAGCAGCCAAGGACAGGGGAGGGAAAAACTGTTTTTT
15 | - | TRBJ2-3 | TRBV2 | - | CASSPEGQGIDTQYF | TGTGCCAGCAGTCCCGAGGGCCAAGGGATAGATACGCAGTATTTT
14 | many | TRBJ2-1 | TRBV15 | - | CATSRADNFHEQFF | TGTGCCACCAGCAGAGCCGATAACTTCCATGAGCAGTTCTTC
17 | few | TRBJ2-3 | TRBV25-1 | TRBD1 | CASSEPTGGSTTDTQYF | TGTGCCAGCAGTGAACCTACAGGGGGCTCAACCACAGATACGCAGTATTTT
15 | - | TRBJ1-5 | TRBV4-3 | - | CASSQDYPGNQPQHF | TGCGCCAGCAGCCAAGATTACCCAGGCAATCAGCCCCAGCATTTT
16 | few | TRBJ1-6 | TRBV7-9 | - | CASSSGAGGTFRPLHF | TGTGCCAGCAGTTCAGGGGCCGGTGGGACATTCAGGCCCCTCCACTTT
13 | - | TRBJ2-1 | TRBV12-3/TRBV12-4 | - | CASTPRWVNEQFF | TGTGCCAGCACCCCCCGGTGGGTCAATGAGCAGTTCTTC
12 | - | TRBJ2-7 | TRBV7-3 | - | CASSSPSPEQYF | TGTGCCAGCAGCTCCCCCTCTCCTGAGCAGTACTTC
15 | many | TRBJ2-1 | TRBV6-4 | - | CASSDSRRPANEQFF | TGTGCCAGCAGTGACTCAAGGCGCCCGGCCAATGAGCAGTTCTTC
15 | - | TRBJ2-3 | TRBV11-2 | - | CASSGLVTGADTQYF | TGTGCCAGCAGCGGCTTAGTGACGGGGGCAGATACGCAGTATTTT
15 | - | TRBJ2-7 | TRBV7-3 | TRBD2 | CASSLAGALIYEQYF | TGTGCCAGCAGCTTAGCGGGAGCGTTGATTTACGAGCAGTACTTC